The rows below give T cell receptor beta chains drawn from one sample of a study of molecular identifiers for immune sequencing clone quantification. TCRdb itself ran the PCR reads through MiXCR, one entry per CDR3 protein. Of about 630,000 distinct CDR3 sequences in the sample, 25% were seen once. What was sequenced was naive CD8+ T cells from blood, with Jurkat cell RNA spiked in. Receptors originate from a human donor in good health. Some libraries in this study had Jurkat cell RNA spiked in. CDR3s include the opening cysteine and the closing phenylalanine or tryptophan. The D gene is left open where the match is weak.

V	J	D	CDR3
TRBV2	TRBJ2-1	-	CASSGSLGPPNNEQFF
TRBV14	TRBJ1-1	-	CASSQGVGWTEAFF
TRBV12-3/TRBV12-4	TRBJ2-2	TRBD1	CASSPGQGPSNTGELFF
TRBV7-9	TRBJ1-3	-	CASNLGSSGNTIYF
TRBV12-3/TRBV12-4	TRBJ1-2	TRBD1	CASSLDGTANYGYTF
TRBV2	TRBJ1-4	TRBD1	CASSQGAITNEKLFF
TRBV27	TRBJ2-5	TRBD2	CASCPTPGLAEVQWYF
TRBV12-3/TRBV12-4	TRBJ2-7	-	CASSPQGYEQYF
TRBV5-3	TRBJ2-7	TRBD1	CASSSGTGAYEQCF
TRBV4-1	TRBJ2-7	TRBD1	CASSPQTGASYEQYF
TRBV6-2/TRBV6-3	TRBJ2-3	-	CASSYSIGVIGSDTQYF
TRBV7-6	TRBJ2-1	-	CASSHRDSLYNEQFF
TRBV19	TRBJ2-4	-	CASTGSVNIQYF
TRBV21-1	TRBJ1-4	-	CASSKEVFERSLEKLFF
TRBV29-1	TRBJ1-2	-	CSVLATDSNYGYTF
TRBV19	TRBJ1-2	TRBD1	CASRGSSQDRAPYGYTF
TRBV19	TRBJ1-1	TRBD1	CASSIVSDREAFF
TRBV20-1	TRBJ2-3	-	CSARGWGSNFGTDTQYF
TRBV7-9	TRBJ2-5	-	CAGSSGPRAAAETQYF
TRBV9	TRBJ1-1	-	CASSVTSEGAEAFF
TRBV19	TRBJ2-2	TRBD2	CASSSPASGRAVNTGELFF
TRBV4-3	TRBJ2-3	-	CASSQDRTSDTQYF
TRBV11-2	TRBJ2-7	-	CASNSPRGDTYEQYF
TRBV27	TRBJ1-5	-	CASGLIGAGNQPQHF
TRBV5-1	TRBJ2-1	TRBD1	CASSSLGQGGEQFF
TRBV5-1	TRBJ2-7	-	CASSDRSPDLYEQYF
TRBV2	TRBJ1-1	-	CASRETHRDRGEAFF
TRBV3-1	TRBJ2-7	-	CASSQDIQKHYEQYF
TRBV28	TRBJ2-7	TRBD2	CASSLILAGISYEQYF
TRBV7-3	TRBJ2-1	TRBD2	CASSPHPHLAGNSYNEQFF
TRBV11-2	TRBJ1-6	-	CASGASASSYNSPLHF
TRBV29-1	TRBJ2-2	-	CSVEGTRAGELFF
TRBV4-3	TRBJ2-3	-	CASSEGGQDTQYF
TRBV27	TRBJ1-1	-	CASSLSPTYPDTEAFF
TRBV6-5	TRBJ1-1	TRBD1	CASSYYGQGRTEAFF
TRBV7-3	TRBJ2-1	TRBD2	CASSLLAGDGEQFF
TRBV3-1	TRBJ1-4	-	CASSQVQENEKLFF
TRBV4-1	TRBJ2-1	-	CASSQDVGAAGNEQFF
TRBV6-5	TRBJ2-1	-	CASSYGGRGPDEQFF
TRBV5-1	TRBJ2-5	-	CASSSWAGPLSGETQYF
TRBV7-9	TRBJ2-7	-	CASSTQDYEQYF
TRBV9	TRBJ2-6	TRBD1	CASSVADRGVLSANVLTF
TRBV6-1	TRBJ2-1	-	CASSELGPSYNEQFF
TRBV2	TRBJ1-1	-	CASKLFSLGTTEAFF
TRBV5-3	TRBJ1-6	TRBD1	CASSFSWTGLGSPLHF
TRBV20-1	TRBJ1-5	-	CSAIIENQPQHF
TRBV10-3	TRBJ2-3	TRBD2	CAISESGLSGESDTQYF
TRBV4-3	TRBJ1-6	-	CASSLGTADNSPLHF
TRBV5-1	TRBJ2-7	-	CASSLPGLDEQYF
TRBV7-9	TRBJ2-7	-	CASSSPGRDYEQYF
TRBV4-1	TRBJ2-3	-	CASSQVGLDTQYF
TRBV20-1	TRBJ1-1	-	CSARDRDGVYEAFF
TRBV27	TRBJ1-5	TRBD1	CASSPDRGDSNQPQHF
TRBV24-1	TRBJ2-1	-	CATSVGQSSYNEQFF